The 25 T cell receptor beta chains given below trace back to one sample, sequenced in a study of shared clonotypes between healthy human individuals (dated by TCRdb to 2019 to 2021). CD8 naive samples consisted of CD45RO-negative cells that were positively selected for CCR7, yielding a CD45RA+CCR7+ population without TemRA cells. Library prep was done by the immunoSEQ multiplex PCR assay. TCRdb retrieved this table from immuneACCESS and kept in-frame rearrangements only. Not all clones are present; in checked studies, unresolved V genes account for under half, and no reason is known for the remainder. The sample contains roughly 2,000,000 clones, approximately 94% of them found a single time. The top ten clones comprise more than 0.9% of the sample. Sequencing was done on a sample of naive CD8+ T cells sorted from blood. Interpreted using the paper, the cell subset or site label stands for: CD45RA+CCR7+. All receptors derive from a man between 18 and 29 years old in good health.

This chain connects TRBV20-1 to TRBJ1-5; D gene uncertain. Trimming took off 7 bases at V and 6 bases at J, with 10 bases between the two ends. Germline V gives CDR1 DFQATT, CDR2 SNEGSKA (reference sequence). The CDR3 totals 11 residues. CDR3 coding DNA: TGCAGTGTGAGGGTGGGTCAGCCCCAGCATTTT. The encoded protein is CSVRVGQPQHF.

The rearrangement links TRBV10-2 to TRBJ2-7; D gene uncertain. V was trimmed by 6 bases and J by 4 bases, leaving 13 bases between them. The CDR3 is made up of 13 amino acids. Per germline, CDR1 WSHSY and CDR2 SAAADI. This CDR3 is CASSDPGPYEQYF. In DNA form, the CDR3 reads TGCGCCAGCAGCGATCCCGGACCTTACGAGCAGTACTTC.

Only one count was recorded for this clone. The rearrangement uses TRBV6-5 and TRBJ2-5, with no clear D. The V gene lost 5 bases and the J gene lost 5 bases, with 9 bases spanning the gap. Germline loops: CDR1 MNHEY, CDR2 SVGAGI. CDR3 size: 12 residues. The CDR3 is CASSPDRETQYF. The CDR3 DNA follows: TGTGCCAGCAGTCCTGACCGGGAGACCCAGTACTTC.

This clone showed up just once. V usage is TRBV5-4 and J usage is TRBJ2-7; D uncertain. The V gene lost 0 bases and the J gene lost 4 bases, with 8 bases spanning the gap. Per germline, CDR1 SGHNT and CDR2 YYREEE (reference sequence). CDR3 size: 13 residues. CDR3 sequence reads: CASSLESNYEQYF. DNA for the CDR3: TGTGCCAGCAGCTTGGAGTCTAATTACGAGCAGTACTTC.

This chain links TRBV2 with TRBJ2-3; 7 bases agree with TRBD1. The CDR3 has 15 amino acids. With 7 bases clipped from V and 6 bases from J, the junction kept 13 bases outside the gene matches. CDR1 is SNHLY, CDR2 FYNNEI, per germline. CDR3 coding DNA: TGTGCCAGCACCAGGGACAGCCCGTACGCGGATACGCAGTATTTT. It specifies CASTRDSPYADTQYF.

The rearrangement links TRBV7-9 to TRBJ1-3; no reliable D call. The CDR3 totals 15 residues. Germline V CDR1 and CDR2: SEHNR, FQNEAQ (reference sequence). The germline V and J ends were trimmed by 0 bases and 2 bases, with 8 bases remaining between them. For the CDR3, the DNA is TGTGCCAGCAGCTTAGCGTCAGCCACTGGAAACACCATATATTTT. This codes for CASSLASATGNTIYF.

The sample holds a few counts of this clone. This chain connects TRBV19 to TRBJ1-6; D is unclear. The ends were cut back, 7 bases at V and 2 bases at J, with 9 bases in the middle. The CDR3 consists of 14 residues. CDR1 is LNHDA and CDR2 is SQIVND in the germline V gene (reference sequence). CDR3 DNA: TGTGCCAGTACCGAACGAGCCTATAATTCACCCCTCCACTTT. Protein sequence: CASTERAYNSPLHF.

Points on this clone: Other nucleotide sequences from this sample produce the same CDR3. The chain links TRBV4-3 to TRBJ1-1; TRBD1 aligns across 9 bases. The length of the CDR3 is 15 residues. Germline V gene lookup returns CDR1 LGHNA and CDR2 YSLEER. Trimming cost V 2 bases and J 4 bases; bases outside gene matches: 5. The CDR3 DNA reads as TGCGCCAGCAGCCAATTGACAGGGGGGGGCACTGAAGCTTTCTTT. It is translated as CASSQLTGGGTEAFF.

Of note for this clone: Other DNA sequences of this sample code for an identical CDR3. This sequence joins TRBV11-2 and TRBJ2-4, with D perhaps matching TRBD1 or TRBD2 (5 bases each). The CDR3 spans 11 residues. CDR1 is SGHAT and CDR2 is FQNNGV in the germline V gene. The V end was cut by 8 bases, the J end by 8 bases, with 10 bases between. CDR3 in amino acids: CASSLGDIQYF. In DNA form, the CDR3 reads TGTGCCAGCTCACTAGGGGACATTCAGTACTTC.

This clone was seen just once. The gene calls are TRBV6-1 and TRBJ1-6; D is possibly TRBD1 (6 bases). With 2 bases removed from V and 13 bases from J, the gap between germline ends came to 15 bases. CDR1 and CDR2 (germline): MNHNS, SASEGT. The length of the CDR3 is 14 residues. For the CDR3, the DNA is TGTGCCAGCAGTGAATTGGGGGGGGCGGCGCCCCTCCACTTT. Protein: CASSELGGAAPLHF.

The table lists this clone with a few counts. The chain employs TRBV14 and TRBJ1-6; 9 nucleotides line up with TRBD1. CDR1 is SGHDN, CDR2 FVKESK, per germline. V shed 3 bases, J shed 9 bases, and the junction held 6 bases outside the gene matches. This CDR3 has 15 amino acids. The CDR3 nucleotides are TGTGCCAGCAGCCAGGCCGGGACAGGGAGTTCACCCCTCCACTTT. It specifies CASSQAGTGSSPLHF.

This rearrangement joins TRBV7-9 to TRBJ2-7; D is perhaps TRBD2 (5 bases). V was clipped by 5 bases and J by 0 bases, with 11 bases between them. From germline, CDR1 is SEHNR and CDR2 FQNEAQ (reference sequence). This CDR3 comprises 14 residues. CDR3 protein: CASSTSGSSYEQYF. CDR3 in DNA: TGTGCCAGCAGCACTAGTGGGAGCTCCTACGAGCAGTACTTC.

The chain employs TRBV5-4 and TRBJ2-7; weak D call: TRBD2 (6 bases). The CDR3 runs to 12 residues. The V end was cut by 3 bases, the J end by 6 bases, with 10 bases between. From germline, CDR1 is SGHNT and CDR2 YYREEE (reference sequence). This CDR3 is CASSWGESEQYF. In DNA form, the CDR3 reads TGTGCCAGCAGCTGGGGGGAGTCCGAGCAGTACTTC.

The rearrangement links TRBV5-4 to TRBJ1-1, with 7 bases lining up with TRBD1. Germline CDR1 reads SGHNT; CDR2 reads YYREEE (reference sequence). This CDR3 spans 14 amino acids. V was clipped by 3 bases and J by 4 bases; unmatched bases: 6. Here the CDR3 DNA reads TGTGCCAGCAGCTACGACAGGGAAATCACTGAAGCTTTCTTT. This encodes CASSYDREITEAFF.

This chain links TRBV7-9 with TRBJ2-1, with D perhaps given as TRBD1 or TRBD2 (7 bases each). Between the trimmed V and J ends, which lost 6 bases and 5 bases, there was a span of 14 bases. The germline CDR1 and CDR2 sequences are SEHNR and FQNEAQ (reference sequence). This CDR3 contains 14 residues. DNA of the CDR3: TGTGCCAGCAGTTCGGCAGGGGGGGACAATGAGCAGTTCTTC. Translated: CASSSAGGDNEQFF.

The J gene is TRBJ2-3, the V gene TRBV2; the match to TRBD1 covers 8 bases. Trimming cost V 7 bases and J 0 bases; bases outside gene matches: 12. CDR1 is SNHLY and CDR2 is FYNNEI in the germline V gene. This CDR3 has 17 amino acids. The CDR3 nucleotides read TGTGCCAGCAAGAGGGCCACGAGGACAGGGAGCACAGATACGCAGTATTTT. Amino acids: CASKRATRTGSTDTQYF.

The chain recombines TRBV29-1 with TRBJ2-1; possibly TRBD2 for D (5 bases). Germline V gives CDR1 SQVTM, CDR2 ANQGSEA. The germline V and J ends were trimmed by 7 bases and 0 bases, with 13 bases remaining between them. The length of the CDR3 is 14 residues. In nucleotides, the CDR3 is TGCAGCGCCCGCCCACTAGGCTCCTACAATGAGCAGTTCTTC. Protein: CSARPLGSYNEQFF.

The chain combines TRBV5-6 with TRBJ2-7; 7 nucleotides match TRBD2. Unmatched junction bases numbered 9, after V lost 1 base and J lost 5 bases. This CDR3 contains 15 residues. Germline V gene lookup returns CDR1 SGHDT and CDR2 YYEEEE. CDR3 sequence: CASSLFGGRTHEQYF. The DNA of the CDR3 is TGTGCCAGCAGCTTGTTTGGCGGGAGAACCCACGAGCAGTACTTC.

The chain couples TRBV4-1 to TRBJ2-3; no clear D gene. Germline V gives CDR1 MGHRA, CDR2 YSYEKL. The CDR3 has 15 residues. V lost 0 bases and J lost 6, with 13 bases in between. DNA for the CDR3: TGCGCCAGCAGCCAAGATCGGCAAAAAGGGGATACGCAGTATTTT. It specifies CASSQDRQKGDTQYF.

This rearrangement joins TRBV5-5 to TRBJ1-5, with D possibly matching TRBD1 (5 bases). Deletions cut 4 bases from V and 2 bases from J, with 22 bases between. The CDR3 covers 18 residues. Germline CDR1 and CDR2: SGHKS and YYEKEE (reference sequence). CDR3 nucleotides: TGTGCCAGCAGCCCAGAATTCTTAGGGGATGGGGGCAATCAGCCCCAGCATTTT. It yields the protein CASSPEFLGDGGNQPQHF.

CDR3 nucleotides: TGTGCCTGGAGTGAGCTAGCGGGACCCACAGATACGCAGTATTTT. Protein product: CAWSELAGPTDTQYF. The chain links TRBV30 to TRBJ2-3; TRBD2 aligns across 9 bases. CDR1 is GTSNPN, CDR2 SVGIG, per germline (reference sequence). The length of the CDR3 is 15 residues. V was pared by 1 base and J by 2 bases, with 4 bases of the junction left unmatched.

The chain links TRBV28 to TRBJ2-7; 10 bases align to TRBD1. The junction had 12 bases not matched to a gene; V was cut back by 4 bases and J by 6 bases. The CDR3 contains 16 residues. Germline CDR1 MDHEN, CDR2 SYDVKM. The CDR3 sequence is CASSSTGTGVVGEQYF. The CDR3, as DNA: TGTGCCAGCAGTTCAACCGGGACAGGGGTGGTTGGCGAGCAGTACTTC.

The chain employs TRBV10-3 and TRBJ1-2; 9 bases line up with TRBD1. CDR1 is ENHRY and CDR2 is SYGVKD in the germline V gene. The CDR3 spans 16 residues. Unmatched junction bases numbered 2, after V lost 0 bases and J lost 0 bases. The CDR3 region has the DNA TGTGCCATCAGTGAGTCAGGACAGGGGACTAACTATGGCTACACCTTC. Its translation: CAISESGQGTNYGYTF.

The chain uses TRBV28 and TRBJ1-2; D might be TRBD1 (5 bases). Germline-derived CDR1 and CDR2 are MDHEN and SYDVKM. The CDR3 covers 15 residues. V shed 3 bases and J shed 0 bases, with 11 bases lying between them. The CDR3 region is CASSFSGLTNYGYTF. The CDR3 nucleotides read TGTGCCAGCAGTTTTTCGGGACTTACTAACTATGGCTACACCTTC.

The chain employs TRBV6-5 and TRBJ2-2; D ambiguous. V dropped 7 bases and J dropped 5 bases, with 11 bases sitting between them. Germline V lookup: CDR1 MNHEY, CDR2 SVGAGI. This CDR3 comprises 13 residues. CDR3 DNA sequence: TGTGCCAGCACCACGTTTGGGACCGGGGAGCTGTTTTTT. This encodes CASTTFGTGELFF.